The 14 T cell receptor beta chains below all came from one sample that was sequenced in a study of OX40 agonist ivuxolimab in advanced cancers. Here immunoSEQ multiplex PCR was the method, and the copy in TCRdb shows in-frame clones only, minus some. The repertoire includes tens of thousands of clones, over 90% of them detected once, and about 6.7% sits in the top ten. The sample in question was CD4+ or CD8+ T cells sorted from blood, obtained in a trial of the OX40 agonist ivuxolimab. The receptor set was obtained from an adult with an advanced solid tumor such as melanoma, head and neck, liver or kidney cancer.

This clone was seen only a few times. This chain's CDR3 is CASSDGDTEAFF. CDR3 coding DNA: TGCGCCAGCAGTGATGGGGATACTGAAGCTTTCTTT. The chain couples TRBV10-2 to TRBJ1-1; D not certain. CDR1 is WSHSY, CDR2 SAAADI, per germline. This CDR3 spans 12 amino acids. V lost 3 bases and J 5 bases, leaving 7 bases between the germline ends.

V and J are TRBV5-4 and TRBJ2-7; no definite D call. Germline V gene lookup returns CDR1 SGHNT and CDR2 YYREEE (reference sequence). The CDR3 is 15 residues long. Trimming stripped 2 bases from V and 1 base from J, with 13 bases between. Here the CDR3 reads CASSFVDGPSYEQYF. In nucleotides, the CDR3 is TGTGCCAGCAGCTTCGTTGATGGACCTTCCTACGAGCAGTACTTC.

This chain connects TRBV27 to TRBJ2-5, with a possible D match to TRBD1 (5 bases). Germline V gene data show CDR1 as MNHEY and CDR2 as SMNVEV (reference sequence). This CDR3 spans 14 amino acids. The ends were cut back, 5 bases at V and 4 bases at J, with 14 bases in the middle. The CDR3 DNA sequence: TGTGCCAGCAGTAGAGTAGGCAGGGCAGAGACCCAGTACTTC. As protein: CASSRVGRAETQYF.

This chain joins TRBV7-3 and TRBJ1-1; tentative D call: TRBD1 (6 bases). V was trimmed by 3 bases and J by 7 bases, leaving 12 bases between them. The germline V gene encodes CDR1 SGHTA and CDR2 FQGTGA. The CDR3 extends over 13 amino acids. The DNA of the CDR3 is TGTGCCAGCAGCTTTGGATCACAGGGTGAAGCTTTCTTT. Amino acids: CASSFGSQGEAFF. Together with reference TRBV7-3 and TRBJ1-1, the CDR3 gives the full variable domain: GAGVSQTPSNKVTEKGKYVELRCDPISGHTALYWYRQSLGQGPEFLIYFQGTGAADDSGLPNDRFFAVRPEGSVSTLKIQRTERGDSAVYLCASSFGSQGEAFFGQGTRLTVV.

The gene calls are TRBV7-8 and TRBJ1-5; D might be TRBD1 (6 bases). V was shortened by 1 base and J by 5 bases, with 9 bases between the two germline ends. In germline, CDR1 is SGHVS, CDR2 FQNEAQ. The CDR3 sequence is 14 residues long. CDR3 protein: CASSLGGPYQPQHF. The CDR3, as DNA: TGTGCCAGCAGCTTAGGGGGGCCTTATCAGCCCCAGCATTTT.

The CDR3 DNA reads as TGTGCCAGCAGCCCCCAGACAGGGACTGTTGGCTACACCTTC. It codes for CASSPQTGTVGYTF. This chain connects TRBV7-9 to TRBJ1-2, with 7 bases matching TRBD1. The CDR3 extends over 14 amino acids. Germline V gene sequence: CDR1 SEHNR, CDR2 FQNEAQ (reference sequence). Germline trimming cut 5 bases from V and 7 bases from J; bases unmatched to any gene: 10. The whole variable domain, filled in from reference TRBV7-9 and TRBJ1-2, reads DTGVSQNPRHKITKRGQNVTFRCDPISEHNRLYWYRQTLGQGPEFLTYFQNEAQLEKSRLLSDRFSAERPKGSFSTLEIQRTEQGDSAMYLCASSPQTGTVGYTFGSGTRLTVV.

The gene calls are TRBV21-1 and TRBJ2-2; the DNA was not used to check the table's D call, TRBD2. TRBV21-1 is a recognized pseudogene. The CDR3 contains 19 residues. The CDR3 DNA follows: TGTGCCAGCAAACAGGATAGCGGGAGGGGTTCGGGGAACACCGGGGAGCTGTTTTTT. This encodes CASKQDSGRGSGNTGELFF.

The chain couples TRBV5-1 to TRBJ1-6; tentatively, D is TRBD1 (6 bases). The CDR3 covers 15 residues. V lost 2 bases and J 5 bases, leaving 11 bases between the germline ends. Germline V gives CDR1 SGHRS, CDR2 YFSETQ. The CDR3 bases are TGCGCCAGCAGCTTAAGGGGGGGAGATAATTCACCCCTCCACTTT. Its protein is CASSLRGGDNSPLHF.

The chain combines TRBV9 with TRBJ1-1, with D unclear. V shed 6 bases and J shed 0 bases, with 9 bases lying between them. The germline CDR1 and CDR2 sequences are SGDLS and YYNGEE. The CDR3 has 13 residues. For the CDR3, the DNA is TGTGCCAGCACGGCCGATATGAACACTGAAGCTTTCTTT. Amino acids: CASTADMNTEAFF. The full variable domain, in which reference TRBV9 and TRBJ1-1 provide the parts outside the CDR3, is DSGVTQTPKHLITATGQRVTLRCSPRSGDLSVYWYQQSLDQGLQFLIQYYNGEERAKGNILERFSAQQFPDLHSELNLSSLELGDSALYFCASTADMNTEAFFGQGTRLTVV.

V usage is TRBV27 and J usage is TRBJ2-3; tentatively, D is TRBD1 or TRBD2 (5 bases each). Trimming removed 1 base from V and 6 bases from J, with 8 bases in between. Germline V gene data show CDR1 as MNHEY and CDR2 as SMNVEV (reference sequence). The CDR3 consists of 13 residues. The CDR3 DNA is TGTGCCAGCAGTTTATTAGAGGGGGATACGCAGTATTTT. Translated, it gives CASSLLEGDTQYF.

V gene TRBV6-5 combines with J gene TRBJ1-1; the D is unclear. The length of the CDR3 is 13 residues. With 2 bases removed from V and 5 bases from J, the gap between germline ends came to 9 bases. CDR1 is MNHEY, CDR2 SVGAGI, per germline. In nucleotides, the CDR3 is TGTGCCAGCAGTTACCGACCGACGACTGAAGCTTTCTTT. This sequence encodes CASSYRPTTEAFF.

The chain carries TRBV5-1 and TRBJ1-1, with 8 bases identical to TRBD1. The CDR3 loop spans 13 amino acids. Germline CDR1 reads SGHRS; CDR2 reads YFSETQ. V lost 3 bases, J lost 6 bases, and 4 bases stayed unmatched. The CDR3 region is CASSSTGAAEAFF. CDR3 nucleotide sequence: TGCGCCAGCAGCTCGACAGGGGCGGCTGAAGCTTTCTTT.

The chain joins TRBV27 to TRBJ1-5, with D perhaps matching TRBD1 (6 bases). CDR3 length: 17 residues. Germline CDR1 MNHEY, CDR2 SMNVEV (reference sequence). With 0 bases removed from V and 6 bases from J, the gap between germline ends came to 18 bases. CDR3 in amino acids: CASSLSPYREGVQPQHF. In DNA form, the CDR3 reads TGTGCCAGCAGTTTATCCCCCTACAGGGAAGGGGTTCAGCCCCAGCATTTT.

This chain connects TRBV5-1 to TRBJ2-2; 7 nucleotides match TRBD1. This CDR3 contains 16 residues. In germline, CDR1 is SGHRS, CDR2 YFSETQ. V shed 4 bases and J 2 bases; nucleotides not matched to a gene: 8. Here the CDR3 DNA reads TGCGCCAGCAGCCCCACAGGGGACGATAACACCGGGGAGCTGTTTTTT. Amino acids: CASSPTGDDNTGELFF.